This T cell receptor beta chain is drawn from a study of T cells in Graves' hyperthyroidism and ophthalmopathy. Study-wide background: Initial diagnosis, before any treatment, was when peripheral blood was collected.

This clonotype occurred a few times. Its cognate antigen is unknown. RNA transcripts served as the template for amplifying TCR beta CDR3 regions. A set of HTBI primers served as the primers for a first-round RT-PCR of the TCR CDR3. MiXCR, run by TCRdb on the multiplex PCR reads, gives a single entry per CDR3 protein. The top ten clones hold approximately 5.7% of a sample with a few hundred thousand distinct CDR3 sequences, over 11% of them seen once. Exclusion of patients followed from uncontrolled infection, other autoimmune disease, pregnancy or lactation. The diagnostic basis comprised clinical symptoms, serum thyroxine and TRAb, thyroid ultrasound and orbital computed tomography. Points from the study as a whole: The model foresaw ophthalmopathy a median around 6 months prior to onset.

This sequence was found in a woman in her 30s with Graves' hyperthyroidism that later progressed to Graves' ophthalmopathy. Sequenced material: blood.

The CDR3 DNA follows: TGCGCCAGCAGCTTGGGACAGGGCTTCCTCGAGCAGTACTTC. Protein: CASSLGQGFLEQYF. The V gene is TRBV5-1, the J gene TRBJ2-7, with TRBD1 matching over 7 bases. Germline trimming cut 0 bases from V and 6 bases from J; bases unmatched to any gene: 6. CDR3 size: 14 residues. Germline V CDR1 and CDR2: SGHRS, YFSETQ.